Each of the 10 T cell receptor beta chains below was sequenced from the same sample in a study of blood T cell repertoires in COVID-19. The method was immunoSEQ multiplex PCR; TCRdb's version includes in-frame clones alone and lacks a portion of them. The profile shows under 250,000 clones, 82% of them singletons. Sample: PBMCs or T cells enriched from blood (not recorded which). The receptors stem from a woman aged 55-69 years who had recovered from COVID-19.

This clone was observed once. The rearrangement uses TRBV6-5 and TRBJ2-7, with unresolved D. Germline V gives CDR1 MNHEY, CDR2 SVGAGI. CDR3 length equals 13 residues. V lost 5 bases, J lost 0 bases, and 8 bases lay in between. The chain's CDR3 is CASSLQSSYEQYF. DNA of the CDR3: TGTGCCAGCAGTCTACAGAGCTCCTACGAGCAGTACTTC.

The chain couples TRBV7-2 to TRBJ1-6; 8 nucleotides match TRBD1. This CDR3 is 17 amino acids long. The J segment lost 0 bases and the V segment lost 6 bases, leaving 7 bases of the junction unmatched. In germline, CDR1 is SGHTA, CDR2 FQGNSA. The CDR3 loop is CASRYGQGGSYNSPLHF. The CDR3 nucleotides read TGTGCCAGCAGATATGGACAGGGAGGCTCCTATAATTCACCCCTCCACTTT.

The J gene is TRBJ2-7, the V gene TRBV6-5, with D possibly matching TRBD1 (6 bases). The CDR3 covers 16 residues. Trimming took 2 bases from V and 2 from J, leaving 16 bases between them. CDR1 MNHEY and CDR2 SVGAGI come from the germline V gene. CDR3 nucleotide sequence: TGTGCCAGCAGTTACAGGCAGGGGACCCGTACCTACGAGCAGTACTTC. It codes for CASSYRQGTRTYEQYF.

This clone showed up just once. The chain recombines TRBV7-2 with TRBJ1-5; a possible D gene is TRBD1 (6 bases). V was clipped by 1 base and J by 4 bases, with 11 bases between them. The CDR3 extends over 15 amino acids. Germline assignment: CDR1 SGHTA and CDR2 FQGNSA. CDR3 sequence: CASSLDGQTNQPQHF. The CDR3 coding sequence is TGTGCCAGCAGCTTAGACGGACAGACTAATCAGCCCCAGCATTTT.

The CDR3 coding sequence is TGTGCCAGCAGCTTTTACGAGGGGGCAATGGCTGAAGCTTTCTTT. Amino acid sequence: CASSFYEGAMAEAFF. The chain recombines TRBV7-8 with TRBJ1-1, with 7 bases fitting TRBD1. V lost 3 bases to trimming and J lost 6 bases; unmatched junction nucleotides: 10. Germline lookup yields CDR1 SGHVS and CDR2 FQNEAQ. The length of the CDR3 is 15 residues.

The V and J genes are TRBV5-1 and TRBJ2-1; 7 positions match TRBD2. This CDR3 region has 15 residues. From germline, CDR1 is SGHRS and CDR2 YFSETQ. With 4 bases clipped from V and 3 bases from J, the junction kept 7 bases outside the gene matches. The CDR3 is CASSLLSGVYNEQFF. DNA of the CDR3: TGCGCCAGCAGCCTTCTGAGCGGGGTCTACAATGAGCAGTTCTTC.

The chain carries TRBV7-8 and TRBJ2-3; TRBD2 aligns across 8 bases. Trimming at V came to 4 bases and at J to 0 bases, leaving 9 bases not matched to a gene. The V gene's germline CDR1 is SGHVS and CDR2 FQNEAQ. CDR3 length equals 17 residues. CDR3 region: CASSSLAGSTSTDTQYF. CDR3 coding DNA: TGTGCCAGCAGCTCTTTAGCGGGATCAACTAGCACAGATACGCAGTATTTT.

The CDR3 nucleotides read TGTGCCAGCAGTTCCATTAGCGGGAGGGGTTACAATGAGCAGTTCTTC. It is translated as CASSSISGRGYNEQFF. The chain couples TRBV6-5 to TRBJ2-1, with TRBD2 matching over 11 bases. The V segment lost 4 bases and the J segment 4 bases; nucleotides outside the gene matches: 6. The CDR3 sequence is 16 residues long. Germline assignment: CDR1 MNHEY and CDR2 SVGAGI.

The rearrangement links TRBV4-1 to TRBJ2-1; 10 bases map to TRBD2. CDR1 is MGHRA, CDR2 YSYEKL, per germline. There are 15 residues in the CDR3. Trimming at V came to 0 bases and at J to 8 bases, leaving 4 bases not matched to a gene. The CDR3 protein is CASSQEASGSDEQFF. In nucleotides, the CDR3 is TGCGCCAGCAGCCAAGAGGCTAGCGGGAGTGATGAGCAGTTCTTC.

The chain has TRBV14 and TRBJ2-3, with TRBD2 matching over 9 bases. J lost 1 base, V lost 3 bases, and 5 bases had no gene match. The CDR3 consists of 16 residues. Germline lookup yields CDR1 SGHDN and CDR2 FVKESK. CDR3 sequence: CASSHQRGAGTDTQYF. The CDR3 DNA follows: TGTGCCAGCAGCCATCAGCGGGGGGCGGGCACAGATACGCAGTATTTT. Looking up the rest from reference TRBV14 and TRBJ2-3 gives the full variable domain: EAGVTQFPSHSVIEKGQTVTLRCDPISGHDNLYWYRRVMGKEIKFLLHFVKESKQDESGMPNNRFLAERTGGTYSTLKVQPAELEDSGVYFCASSHQRGAGTDTQYFGPGTRLTVL.